One and the same sample provided the 27 T cell receptor beta chains below, sequenced in a study of cytomegalovirus exposure and HLA in healthy donors. Use of 60 Vbeta and 13 Jbeta primers characterized the PCR. The assay was immunoSEQ multiplex PCR, and TCRdb's table has in-frame clones only and misses some. The table lists approximately 190,000 clones, 82% of them singletons. The material sequenced was PBMCs. The source is a woman between 18 and 29 years old in good health and CMV-seronegative.

The DNA for the CDR3 is TGTGCCAGTAGCCCCTCAGGGGGCGGCTACACCTTC. This codes for CASSPSGGGYTF. The chain joins TRBV19 to TRBJ1-2; 8 bases map to TRBD1. Trimming at V came to 6 bases and at J to 8 bases, leaving 5 bases not matched to a gene. From germline, CDR1 is LNHDA and CDR2 SQIVND (reference sequence). This CDR3 has 12 residues.

The rearrangement uses TRBV2 and TRBJ1-3, with unresolved D. This CDR3 has 14 amino acids. Germline V CDR1 and CDR2: SNHLY, FYNNEI. V lost 6 bases, J lost 0 bases, and 9 bases lay in between. The CDR3 reads CASRGGHSGNTIYF. CDR3 DNA sequence: TGTGCCAGCAGAGGAGGCCACTCTGGAAACACCATATATTTT.

The rearrangement uses TRBV30 and TRBJ2-7, with a possible D match to TRBD2 (5 bases). The CDR3 is made up of 12 amino acids. From germline, CDR1 is GTSNPN and CDR2 SVGIG (reference sequence). V dropped 3 bases and J dropped 0 bases, with 6 bases sitting between them. CDR3 region: CAWRGSSYEQYF. The CDR3, as DNA: TGTGCCTGGAGAGGGAGCTCCTACGAGCAGTACTTC.

This clone was detected only a few times. This sequence joins TRBV18 and TRBJ1-1; D may be TRBD1 (6 bases). The CDR3 extends over 15 amino acids. V lost 0 bases, J lost 4 bases, and 12 bases lay in between. Germline assignment: CDR1 KGHSH and CDR2 LQKENI. In nucleotides, the CDR3 is TGTGCCAGCTCACCACCACAGGGTTTAATCACTGAAGCTTTCTTT. The encoded protein is CASSPPQGLITEAFF.

This clone was counted between two and nine times. The chain is built from TRBV5-1 and TRBJ2-3; TRBD2 might be the D (6 bases). The V end lost 3 bases, the J end lost 8 bases, and 22 bases lay between the germline ends. The CDR3 covers 16 residues. In germline, CDR1 is SGHRS, CDR2 YFSETQ. Written as DNA, the CDR3 is TGCGCCAGCAGCTGGTCAAGCGGGCATGCACAGACTACGCAGTATTTT. It yields the protein CASSWSSGHAQTTQYF.

The chain has TRBV4-2 and TRBJ1-5; the D gene is possibly TRBD1 (6 bases). The CDR3 extends over 15 amino acids. CDR1 is LGHNA, CDR2 YNFKEQ, per germline. Trimming removed 0 bases at V and 4 bases at J, with 10 bases between. The CDR3 DNA reads TGTGCCAGCAGCCAAGACGTACAGGGTAATCAGCCCCAGCATTTT. Translated: CASSQDVQGNQPQHF.

J is TRBJ2-5 and V is TRBV5-1; D is undetermined. V was shortened by 3 bases and J by 1 base, with 7 bases between the two germline ends. CDR3 length: 13 amino acids. Germline lookup yields CDR1 SGHRS and CDR2 YFSETQ. The CDR3 nucleotides read TGCGCCAGCAGCTCTCTAGGCCAAGAGACCCAGTACTTC. Translating gives CASSSLGQETQYF.

The rearrangement links TRBV25-1 to TRBJ1-2, with 12 bases that match TRBD1. J gave up 8 bases and V 2 bases, and 6 bases lay outside the gene matches. Germline V lookup: CDR1 MGHDK, CDR2 SYGVNS. This CDR3 comprises 15 residues. CDR3 residues: CASSEAGQGAFGYTF. Written as DNA, the CDR3 is TGTGCCAGCAGTGAAGCGGGACAGGGGGCGTTCGGCTACACCTTC.

V is TRBV5-1 and J is TRBJ1-1; no clear D gene. Trimming cost V 4 bases and J 0 bases, with 10 bases left between them. The germline gives CDR1 SGHRS, CDR2 YFSETQ. This CDR3 contains 14 residues. The CDR3 protein is CASSNRDLNTEAFF. Here the CDR3 DNA reads TGCGCCAGCAGCAATCGGGATTTGAACACTGAAGCTTTCTTT.

The chain joins TRBV1 to TRBJ1-2; no check of the table's D call, TRBD1, against the DNA was made. TRBV1 is a pseudogene locus. The CDR3 has 15 residues. In DNA, the CDR3 is TGCACCAGCAGCCAACCAGACAGGGAGTCACATGGCTACACCTTC. This translates into CTSSQPDRESHGYTF.

This chain links TRBV11-1 with TRBJ2-2; 7 nucleotides align to TRBD1. Germline CDR1 SGHAT, CDR2 FQDESV (reference sequence). The CDR3 covers 14 residues. Trimming removed 6 bases from V and 7 bases from J; junction bases left unmatched: 8. DNA for the CDR3: TGTGCCAGCAGTAGGGGGCCCGGGATCGGGGAGCTGTTTTTT. This encodes CASSRGPGIGELFF.

V is TRBV7-6 and J is TRBJ2-1; 11 bases line up with TRBD2. CDR1 is SGHVS and CDR2 is FNYEAQ in the germline V gene. This CDR3 region has 16 residues. V lost 5 bases to trimming and J lost 5 bases; unmatched junction nucleotides: 8. The CDR3 here is CASSQKTSGKHNEQFF. For the CDR3, the DNA is TGTGCCAGCAGCCAAAAGACTAGCGGGAAACACAATGAGCAGTTCTTC. Full variable domain (outside the CDR3, taken from reference TRBV7-6 and TRBJ2-1): GAGVSQSPRYKVTKRGQDVALRCDPISGHVSLYWYRQALGQGPEFLTYFNYEAQQDKSGLPNDRFSAERPEGSISTLTIQRTEQRDSAMYRCASSQKTSGKHNEQFFGPGTRLTVL.

The DNA of the CDR3 is TGTGCCAGCAGTTACTCAACCTCAGGGTTGGCCGAGCAGTACTTC. It encodes CASSYSTSGLAEQYF. The genes are TRBV6-5 and TRBJ2-7; perhaps TRBD1 as D (5 bases). Trimming pared 0 bases from V and 6 bases from J, leaving 15 bases between. The V gene's germline CDR1 is MNHEY and CDR2 SVGAGI. The CDR3 runs 15 residues.

The chain uses TRBV28 and TRBJ2-3; D unresolved. The CDR3 spans 15 residues. Looked up from germline, CDR1 is MDHEN and CDR2 is SYDVKM. V was shortened by 6 bases and J by 4 bases, with 17 bases between the two germline ends. The CDR3 DNA is TGTGCCAGCAGCCGAGCCACCCGGAGAGCAGATACGCAGTATTTT. Its translation: CASSRATRRADTQYF.

The chain is built from TRBV4-2 and TRBJ2-7; a possible D gene is TRBD2 (5 bases). Germline-derived CDR1 and CDR2 are LGHNA and YNFKEQ. Trimming left V 4 bases short and J 0 bases short, with 13 bases between. This CDR3 has 15 amino acids. Here the CDR3 reads CASSLNSAHSYEQYF. CDR3 bases: TGTGCCAGCAGCCTCAATAGCGCCCACTCCTACGAGCAGTACTTC.

J is TRBJ1-6 and V is TRBV6-5, with D possibly TRBD1 on 5 matching bases. CDR1 is MNHEY and CDR2 is SVGAGI in the germline V gene. V lost 2 bases and J lost 8, with 10 bases in between. The CDR3 is 14 amino acids. CDR3 DNA sequence: TGTGCCAGCAGTTACCAGGCAGGGCATTCACCCCTCCACTTT. Its translation: CASSYQAGHSPLHF.

The genes are TRBV28 and TRBJ2-7; 7 bases fit TRBD1. V trimming: 4 bases; J trimming: 3 bases; junction bases outside the gene matches: 9. The CDR3 runs 15 residues. Germline V gives CDR1 MDHEN, CDR2 SYDVKM. CDR3 region: CASSSGPDRVYEQYF. CDR3 nucleotides: TGTGCCAGCAGTTCCGGCCCTGACAGGGTCTACGAGCAGTACTTC. The variable domain in full, with the rest retrieved from reference TRBV28 and TRBJ2-7, is DVKVTQSSRYLVKRTGEKVFLECVQDMDHENMFWYRQDPGLGLRLIYFSYDVKMKEKGDIPEGYSVSREKKERFSLILESASTNQTSMYLCASSSGPDRVYEQYFGPGTRLTVT.

This rearrangement joins TRBV6-6 to TRBJ2-7, with 8 bases matching TRBD2. V shed 6 bases and J 0 bases; nucleotides not matched to a gene: 7. CDR1 is MNHNY, CDR2 SVGAGI, per germline (reference sequence). The CDR3 has 15 amino acids. CDR3 DNA sequence: TGTGCCAGCAGCCCAACTAGCGGCCGCTCCTACGAGCAGTACTTC. Translated: CASSPTSGRSYEQYF.

This clone came up a few times. This chain links TRBV28 with TRBJ1-1; TRBD1 matches 8 bases. The CDR3 totals 15 residues. J lost 4 bases, V lost 8 bases, and 12 bases had no gene match. Germline-derived CDR1 and CDR2 are MDHEN and SYDVKM. CDR3 protein: CASGYRGIIVTEAFF. As DNA, the CDR3 is TGTGCCAGCGGGTACAGGGGGATAATCGTCACTGAAGCTTTCTTT.

The count of this clone is one. The chain has TRBV6-5 and TRBJ2-7; D perhaps matches TRBD1 (6 bases). V gave up 2 bases and J gave up 2 bases, with 13 bases separating them. Germline values: CDR1 MNHEY, CDR2 SVGAGI. CDR3 length: 15 amino acids. This CDR3 is CASSYKKQGTYEQYF. In DNA, the CDR3 is TGTGCCAGCAGTTACAAGAAACAGGGTACCTACGAGCAGTACTTC.

The rearrangement links TRBV6-1 to TRBJ1-1, with 8 bases aligning to TRBD1. With V trimmed by 3 bases and J by 6 bases, 15 bases remained unmatched. The V gene's germline CDR1 is MNHNS and CDR2 SASEGT. The CDR3 has 17 amino acids. The CDR3 sequence: CASSEMGPGTGRSEAFF. The CDR3 DNA follows: TGTGCCAGCAGTGAGATGGGACCAGGGACAGGTCGTTCTGAAGCTTTCTTT.

The gene calls are TRBV28 and TRBJ2-7; 8 nucleotides line up with TRBD1. The CDR3 has 15 residues. With 7 bases clipped from V and 4 bases from J, the junction kept 12 bases outside the gene matches. Germline CDR1 is MDHEN and CDR2 is SYDVKM. The CDR3 DNA sequence: TGTGCCAGCACCCGTACCGGGACAGGAGATTACGAGCAGTACTTC. Protein sequence: CASTRTGTGDYEQYF.

The chain carries TRBV2 and TRBJ2-1; D is uncertain. This CDR3 spans 12 amino acids. Germline CDR1 reads SNHLY; CDR2 reads FYNNEI. Deletions cut 4 bases from V and 4 bases from J, with 5 bases between. CDR3 sequence (DNA): TGTGCCAGCAGTGTAGAGTACAATGAGCAGTTCTTC. Translated: CASSVEYNEQFF.

The chain uses TRBV7-6 and TRBJ2-7; TRBD1 agrees at 9 bases. V gave up 4 bases and J gave up 6 bases; unmatched junction bases: 4. This CDR3 is 13 amino acids long. Germline V gene sequence: CDR1 SGHVS, CDR2 FNYEAQ. The CDR3 sequence is CASSSRDRAEQYF. The CDR3 DNA reads as TGTGCCAGCAGCTCACGGGACAGGGCCGAGCAGTACTTC.

In regard to this clone: The junction shows a germline mismatch at one end, possibly a read error. V and J are TRBV5-1 and TRBJ1-2; 9 nucleotides match TRBD1. This CDR3 is built from 19 residues. CDR1 is SGHRS, CDR2 YFSETQ, per germline. In DNA form, the CDR3 reads TGCGTCAGCAGCTTGGCTGGCGGACAGGGGCCGACTCCCAACTATGGCTACACCTTC. Amino acids: CVSSLAGGQGPTPNYGYTF.

This clone was recorded a few times. The chain is built from TRBV6-1 and TRBJ1-5; 8 bases line up with TRBD1. CDR3 size: 14 residues. V lost 3 bases to trimming and J lost 7 bases; unmatched junction nucleotides: 5. Germline V gene sequence: CDR1 MNHNS, CDR2 SASEGT. The CDR3 region has the DNA TGTGCCAGCAGTGACCTGGACAGGGAACAGCCCCAGCATTTT. Translated: CASSDLDREQPQHF.

This clone turned up a few times. The rearrangement uses TRBV7-2 and TRBJ2-1; TRBD2 is a possible D gene (6 bases). The germline gives CDR1 SGHTA, CDR2 FQGNSA. Trimming shortened V by 5 bases and J by 10 bases, and 9 bases separated the two germline ends. The CDR3 contains 11 residues. The CDR3 spells CASSRREEQFF. CDR3 sequence (DNA): TGTGCCAGCAGCCGACGGGAGGAGCAGTTCTTC.